This TCR beta chain was profiled in a study of graft-versus-host responses after intestinal transplantation (dated by TCRdb to about 2021). For the study in its entirety: Multivisceral, liver-intestinal, or isolated intestinal transplants were received by the recipients. Anti-thymocyte globulin induction was given to all recipients, followed by maintenance tacrolimus and steroids for 3 to 4 years. Bulk TCR-beta CDR3 sequencing was used to track graft-versus-host and host-versus-graft alloreactive T cell clones in the graft, circulation and bone marrow after intestinal transplantation. To identify alloreactive clones, pre-transplant mixed lymphocyte reaction products were sequenced and then compared with unstimulated pre-transplant donor and recipient T cells. The cohort enrolled about two dozen intestinal transplant recipients, one of whom was a retransplant, and 3 patients without pretransplant specimens were excluded. Donor T cell macrochimerism was defined as a peak of at least 4% donor T cells among recipient peripheral blood mononuclear cells. Instead of going to the commercial service, samples from a few later patients were sequenced in-house on an Illumina MiSeq and processed with MiXCR. Study-wide conclusions, independent of this receptor: GvH clones were detected in recipient bone marrow, and some appeared earlier in ileal mucosa or blood, consistent with an intestinal mucosal origin. The conclusions were limited by the relatively low number and heterogeneity of the intestinal transplant patients. In the allografts of patients with donor T cell macrochimerism, GvH to HvG T cell clonal ratios were high. Peak levels of circulating GvH clones were associated with declines in HvG clones early after transplant.

From cysteine to phenylalanine, the CDR3 is 22 amino acids long. The CDR3 DNA has 66 bases and is translated from base 1. To note about this clone: Its antigen is unknown. No base quality information exists; no much larger clone differs at one position.

The library was prepared using the immunoSEQ multiplex PCR assay. In most patients, genomic DNA was isolated using the Qiagen DNeasy Blood and Tissue Kit and sent frozen to Adaptive Biotechnologies for TCR sequencing. For most patients, genomic DNA was subjected to high-throughput TCR-beta CDR3 sequencing by Adaptive Biotechnologies. The source study handled its data this way. Adaptive's ImmunoSEQ software supplied the TCR sequencing data for 18 patients, while MiXCR and VDJtools were used to process a few other patients. CD4 versus CD8 sorting errors were corrected by removing sequences found in both subsets at a frequency ratio below 5:1. CDR3 nucleotide sequences shared between donor and recipient were removed because their origin could not be assigned. Alloreactive clones required at least 2-fold expansion over unstimulated cells and minimum CFSE-low frequency of 0.002% (template counts) or 0.001% (read counts). Mappable clones were those detected in sequenced pre-transplant spleen, lymph node, or MLR CFSE-low populations of the donor or recipient. Cumulative frequency of alloreactive clones was calculated as a percentage of all sequences weighted by copy number. TCRdb re-hosts the immuneACCESS table, in-frame sequences only. Its copies lack some clones; in the studies checked, an unresolved V gene accounts for under half of them, and the cause for the rest is not known. V and J calls and clone size are given by that table; D and trimming were obtained from the DNA. For this sample there are about 130,000 clones; about nine tenths appear just once. The top ten clones comprise roughly 0.19% of the sample.

What the time point label conveys for this sample: cells obtained before transplantation from donor or recipient. CD3+CD4+ and CD3+CD8+ populations were FACS-sorted from unstimulated pre-transplant donor and recipient cells taken from spleen or lymph nodes. This TCR derives from a human donor who received an intestinal transplant. Sequenced here: unstimulated CD4+ T cells sorted from spleen or lymph node cells, sampled before intestinal transplant. The chain joins TRBV1 to TRBJ2-1; TRBD2 reflects the table's D call only, with no check against the DNA. TRBV1 is a documented pseudogene. The nucleotide sequence reads TGCACCAGCAGCCAAGACGTCGGGGAGTGGGCTAGCGTACAACCCGCGTCGTCTGAGCAGTTCTTC. Its translation is CTSSQDVGEWASVQPASSEQFF.